Listed here are 15 T cell receptor beta chains from one sample, sequenced in a study of beta chain features in type 1 diabetes listed by TCRdb under 2018. Overall study results and their limits: Type 1 diabetes patients showed a moderate but significant shortening of TCRB CDR3 length in all four CD4+ subsets.

For these receptors, no antigen is known. Library preparation employed the immunoSEQ multiplex PCR assay. All of the isolated RNA was reverse transcribed with the High Capacity cDNA Reverse Transcription Kit, so expressed TCRB transcripts were sequenced. TCRdb re-hosts the immuneACCESS table, in-frame sequences only. Its copies lack some clones; in the studies checked, an unresolved V gene accounts for under half of them, and the cause for the rest is not known. The sample table shows roughly 26,000 clones, and almost 50% are seen once. The top ten constitute 0.3% of the sample. Specimen: stem cell memory CD4+ T cells from blood. The sample's cell subset or site label, decoded: stem cell-like memory CD4+ T cells. The receptors shown here come from a man aged 25-45 years with type 1 diabetes.

The CDR3 DNA follows: TGTGCCAGCAGGGCGGGAGGGTCCTACGAGCAGTACTTC. Encoded protein: CASRAGGSYEQYF. The chain couples TRBV6-5 to TRBJ2-7, with 9 positions matching TRBD2. The CDR3 totals 13 residues. CDR1 and CDR2 (germline): MNHEY, SVGAGI. V gave up 6 bases and J gave up 1 base; unmatched junction bases: 1.

The chain joins TRBV19 to TRBJ2-1, with D maybe TRBD2 (5 bases). The V and J ends lost 5 bases and 1 base respectively, with 12 bases between them. Germline CDR1 LNHDA, CDR2 SQIVND (reference sequence). There are 15 residues in the CDR3. The CDR3 sequence: CASSVTTGSYNEQFF. The CDR3 coding sequence is TGTGCCAGTAGTGTTACTACGGGATCCTACAATGAGCAGTTCTTC.

The V gene is TRBV25-1, the J gene TRBJ2-7; 11 bases are a match to TRBD1. The V gene's germline CDR1 is MGHDK and CDR2 SYGVNS. V dropped 7 bases and J dropped 6; count of bases not matched to a gene: 11. This CDR3 has 15 residues. The CDR3, as DNA: TGTGCCAGCACCCCGCCCGGGACAGGGGGAGGCGAGCAGTACTTC. This gives the protein CASTPPGTGGGEQYF.

The rearrangement joins TRBV11-3 to TRBJ1-4; D is unclear. Trimming cost V 2 bases and J 6 bases, with 4 bases left between them. CDR1 SGHNT and CDR2 YENEEA come from the germline V gene. CDR3 length equals 12 residues. The CDR3 protein is CASSLSYEKLFF. CDR3 in DNA: TGTGCCAGCAGCTTATCTTATGAAAAACTGTTTTTT.

The chain joins TRBV5-6 to TRBJ2-7; 7 positions match TRBD2. From germline, CDR1 is SGHDT and CDR2 YYEEEE. V dropped 0 bases and J dropped 4; count of bases not matched to a gene: 4. The CDR3 consists of 14 residues. The CDR3 protein is CASSLAGGSYEQYF. CDR3 nucleotides: TGTGCCAGCAGCTTGGCCGGCGGGAGTTACGAGCAGTACTTC.

There are a few counts of this clone. CDR3 sequence: CASSPGLPLYEQYF. DNA for the CDR3: TGTGCCAGCAGCCCGGGACTACCTCTCTACGAGCAGTACTTC. The J gene is TRBJ2-7, the V gene TRBV7-2, with 7 bases aligning to TRBD2. CDR3 size: 14 residues. The germline V gene has CDR1 SGHTA and CDR2 FQGNSA. The V gene end was trimmed by 5 bases and the J gene end by 3 bases; junction bases not matched to a gene: 7.

This chain uses TRBV7-2 with TRBJ2-7; D perhaps matches TRBD2 (6 bases). CDR3 length: 13 residues. V was cut by 5 bases and J by 3 bases, with 11 bases left in between. Germline V gene lookup returns CDR1 SGHTA and CDR2 FQGNSA. CDR3 DNA: TGTGCCAGCAGCCCGGACTATTTCTACGAGCAGTACTTC. Protein product: CASSPDYFYEQYF.

As concerns this clone: The sample carries other DNA sequences with the same CDR3. V is TRBV5-1 and J is TRBJ1-1; 11 nucleotides align to TRBD1. The ends lost 3 bases at V and 1 base at J; junction bases unmatched: 2. Per the germline V gene, CDR1 is SGHRS and CDR2 is YFSETQ. The CDR3 is 15 amino acids. The CDR3 nucleotides are TGCGCCAGCAGCTCGGGACAGGGGGGGAACACTGAAGCTTTCTTT. This sequence encodes CASSSGQGGNTEAFF.

In this sample, this clone turned up a few times. The chain joins TRBV11-2 to TRBJ2-2; TRBD2 matches at 12 bases. Germline CDR1 and CDR2: SGHAT and FQNNGV. CDR3 length: 17 amino acids. V dropped 3 bases and J dropped 5; count of bases not matched to a gene: 7. The CDR3 spells CASSFWSLAGGTGELFF. The CDR3 DNA follows: TGTGCCAGCAGCTTTTGGTCCCTAGCGGGGGGGACCGGGGAGCTGTTTTTT.

The chain employs TRBV2 and TRBJ2-1; D perhaps matches TRBD1 (6 bases). The CDR3 is 14 residues long. Germline-derived CDR1 and CDR2 are SNHLY and FYNNEI. V lost 8 bases to trimming and J lost 8 bases, with 19 bases between them. In DNA form, the CDR3 reads TGTGCCAGCGGGTGGCAGGGGAGTTTCGATGAGCAGTTCTTC. This sequence encodes CASGWQGSFDEQFF.

The J gene is TRBJ1-2, the V gene TRBV5-1, with 7 bases that match TRBD1. The CDR3 has 15 residues. V lost 4 bases and J lost 6; bases outside the gene matches: 12. Looked up from germline, CDR1 is SGHRS and CDR2 is YFSETQ. CDR3 in DNA: TGCGCCAGCAGCCTCCTGCGGGGCGACAGGGATGGCTACACCTTC. This encodes CASSLLRGDRDGYTF.

The rearrangement uses TRBV7-2 and TRBJ1-5; D is undetermined. Per the germline V gene, CDR1 is SGHTA and CDR2 is FQGNSA. This CDR3 region has 17 residues. V lost 1 base, J lost 3 bases, and 16 bases lay in between. The CDR3 DNA reads as TGTGCCAGCAGCTTAGGACCGGCCCTAGCCCCCAATCAGCCCCAGCATTTT. Its translation is CASSLGPALAPNQPQHF.

This clone was recorded a few times. The chain uses TRBV7-2 and TRBJ1-4; perhaps TRBD1 as D (5 bases). V lost 5 bases and J lost 2, with 12 bases in between. Looked up from germline, CDR1 is SGHTA and CDR2 is FQGNSA. The CDR3 sequence is 15 residues long. CDR3 nucleotides: TGTGCCAGCAGCCCCCAACCAGGGACTAATGAAAAACTGTTTTTT. Its protein is CASSPQPGTNEKLFF.

This CDR3 reads CSVASIGYNEQFF. In DNA, the CDR3 is TGCAGCGTGGCTAGTATCGGTTACAATGAGCAGTTCTTC. The chain employs TRBV29-1 and TRBJ2-1; no firm D call. The CDR3 contains 13 residues. V dropped 6 bases and J dropped 4 bases, with 13 bases sitting between them. Germline-derived CDR1 and CDR2 are SQVTM and ANQGSEA.

The J gene is TRBJ1-1, the V gene TRBV4-2; tentatively, D is TRBD1 (5 bases). This CDR3 is 13 amino acids long. V was cut by 0 bases and J by 11 bases, with 13 bases left in between. Germline V gene lookup returns CDR1 LGHNA and CDR2 YNFKEQ. The CDR3 DNA sequence: TGTGCCAGCAGCCAAGATGACGGAGGGACCGCTTTCTTT. Amino acids: CASSQDDGGTAFF.